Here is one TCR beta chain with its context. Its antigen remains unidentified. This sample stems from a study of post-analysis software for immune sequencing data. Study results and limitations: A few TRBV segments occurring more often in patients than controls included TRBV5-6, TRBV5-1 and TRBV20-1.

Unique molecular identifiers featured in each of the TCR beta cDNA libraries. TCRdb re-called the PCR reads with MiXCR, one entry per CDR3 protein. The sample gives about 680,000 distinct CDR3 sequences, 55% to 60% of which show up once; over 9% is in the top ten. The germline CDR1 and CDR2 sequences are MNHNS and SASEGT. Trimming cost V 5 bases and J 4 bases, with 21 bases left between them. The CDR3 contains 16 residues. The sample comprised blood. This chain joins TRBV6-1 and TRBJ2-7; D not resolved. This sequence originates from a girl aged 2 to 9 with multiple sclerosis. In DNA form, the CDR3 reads TGTGCCAGCAGTAAAATGCCGCGTTTGGGTAGGTACGAGCAGTACTTC. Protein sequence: CASSKMPRLGRYEQYF.